Listed below are T cell receptor beta chains from one sample, sequenced in a study of blood T cell repertoires in COVID-19. The data were produced by immunoSEQ multiplex PCR, yet TCRdb's version contains in-frame clones alone and is incomplete. The sample contains about 440,000 clones, about 91% of which appear only once. The sample was peripheral blood. The receptors were sampled from a woman aged 45-59 years with COVID-19, enrolled during active disease. The CDR3 runs from the conserved cysteine through the conserved F or W. The order of the fields is V gene, J gene, clone size, D gene, CDR3 protein, CDR3 DNA. D genes are given only for firm matches. Only part of the rows carry a size: once, few, many, or a class if the clone is expanded.

V gene: TRBV19; J gene: TRBJ2-7; clone size: .; D gene: TRBD2; CDR3 protein: CASSTLAGGSSYEQYF; CDR3 DNA: TGTGCCAGTAGTACCCTAGCGGGGGGGAGCTCCTACGAGCAGTACTTC
V gene: TRBV21-1; J gene: TRBJ2-2; clone size: once; D gene: .; CDR3 protein: CASSKFGQIILANTGELFF; CDR3 DNA: TGTGCCAGCAGCAAATTTGGACAGATAATACTAGCGAACACCGGGGAGCTGTTTTTT
V gene: TRBV7-9; J gene: TRBJ2-1; clone size: .; D gene: TRBD1; CDR3 protein: CASSPMDRGHNEQFF; CDR3 DNA: TGTGCCAGCAGCCCAATGGACAGGGGCCACAATGAGCAGTTCTTC
V gene: TRBV30; J gene: TRBJ1-1; clone size: .; D gene: .; CDR3 protein: CAWSVLLGAAFF; CDR3 DNA: TGTGCCTGGAGTGTACTATTAGGGGCAGCTTTCTTT
V gene: TRBV24-1; J gene: TRBJ1-3; clone size: .; D gene: .; CDR3 protein: CATSDTGTSGNTIYF; CDR3 DNA: TGTGCCACCAGTGATACGGGTACCTCCGGAAACACCATATATTTT
V gene: TRBV7-9; J gene: TRBJ1-1; clone size: .; D gene: TRBD1; CDR3 protein: CASSPRQGRTEAFF; CDR3 DNA: TGTGCCAGCAGCCCAAGACAGGGACGGACTGAAGCTTTCTTT
V gene: TRBV27; J gene: TRBJ2-5; clone size: .; D gene: .; CDR3 protein: CASSTKDRAGETQYF; CDR3 DNA: TGTGCCAGCAGTACCAAGGACCGGGCGGGGGAGACCCAGTACTTC
V gene: TRBV5-6; J gene: TRBJ1-2; clone size: .; D gene: TRBD1; CDR3 protein: CASSVPGQGLYDTF; CDR3 DNA: TGTGCCAGCAGCGTCCCGGGACAGGGACTATATGACACCTTC
V gene: TRBV7-7; J gene: TRBJ2-1; clone size: once; D gene: .; CDR3 protein: CASSREGGGPNEQFF; CDR3 DNA: TGTGCCAGCAGCCGAGAGGGGGGGGGTCCGAATGAGCAGTTCTTC
V gene: TRBV10-3; J gene: TRBJ2-1; clone size: .; D gene: TRBD2; CDR3 protein: CAISEPLGGAGVHSEQFF; CDR3 DNA: TGTGCCATCAGTGAGCCCCTCGGGGGAGCGGGGGTGCACTCTGAGCAGTTCTTC
V gene: TRBV30; J gene: TRBJ1-2; clone size: once; D gene: .; CDR3 protein: CAWAQGPHYGYTF; CDR3 DNA: TGTGCCTGGGCCCAGGGGCCCCACTATGGCTACACCTTC
V gene: TRBV3-1/TRBV3-2; J gene: TRBJ2-7; clone size: .; D gene: .; CDR3 protein: CASSLYHLPRRSYEQYF; CDR3 DNA: TGTGCCAGCAGCCTTTACCACCTACCCCGTAGGAGTTACGAGCAGTACTTC
V gene: TRBV6-1; J gene: TRBJ2-2; clone size: .; D gene: .; CDR3 protein: CASSEAHGRGTGELFF; CDR3 DNA: TGTGCCAGCAGTGAAGCTCATGGAAGGGGCACCGGGGAGCTGTTTTTT
V gene: TRBV28; J gene: TRBJ1-2; clone size: .; D gene: .; CDR3 protein: CASSSTPSGSISYTF; CDR3 DNA: TGTGCCAGCAGCAGCACCCCCTCGGGTTCAATAAGCTACACCTTC
V gene: TRBV9; J gene: TRBJ2-3; clone size: .; D gene: TRBD1; CDR3 protein: CASSDRDSVTDTQYF; CDR3 DNA: TGTGCCAGCAGTGACCGGGACAGCGTCACAGATACGCAGTATTTT
V gene: TRBV5-1; J gene: TRBJ2-3; clone size: .; D gene: TRBD1; CDR3 protein: CASSIYRGNTDTQYF; CDR3 DNA: TGCGCCAGCAGCATCTACAGGGGGAACACAGATACGCAGTATTTT
V gene: TRBV5-1; J gene: TRBJ1-1; clone size: .; D gene: .; CDR3 protein: CASSLGGHYSRVNTEAFF; CDR3 DNA: TGCGCCAGCAGCTTGGGGGGACATTATAGTAGGGTGAACACTGAAGCTTTCTTT
V gene: TRBV18; J gene: TRBJ2-7; clone size: once; D gene: .; CDR3 protein: CASSPDSDEQYF; CDR3 DNA: TGTGCCAGCTCACCGGACAGTGACGAGCAGTACTTC
V gene: TRBV29-1; J gene: TRBJ1-3; clone size: .; D gene: .; CDR3 protein: CSVEQYGNTIYF; CDR3 DNA: TGCAGCGTTGAACAGTATGGAAACACCATATATTTT
V gene: TRBV19; J gene: TRBJ1-5; clone size: once; D gene: .; CDR3 protein: CASSIDLGGQPQHF; CDR3 DNA: TGTGCCAGTAGTATAGATCTAGGCGGTCAGCCCCAGCATTTT
V gene: TRBV6-1; J gene: TRBJ2-7; clone size: once; D gene: TRBD1; CDR3 protein: CASSEFDRGPYEQYF; CDR3 DNA: TGTGCCAGCAGTGAATTCGACAGGGGGCCCTACGAGCAGTACTTC
V gene: TRBV5-1; J gene: TRBJ1-5; clone size: .; D gene: TRBD1; CDR3 protein: CASSLEGDSNQPQHF; CDR3 DNA: TGCGCCAGCAGCCTCGAAGGGGACAGTAATCAGCCCCAGCATTTT
V gene: TRBV5-4; J gene: TRBJ2-6; clone size: .; D gene: .; CDR3 protein: CASSTDSSGANVLTF; CDR3 DNA: TGTGCCAGCAGCACTGACAGCTCTGGGGCCAACGTCCTGACTTTC
V gene: TRBV27; J gene: TRBJ1-1; clone size: .; D gene: .; CDR3 protein: CASSQKGVRSPTEAFF; CDR3 DNA: TGTGCCAGCAGTCAGAAGGGGGTACGGAGCCCCACTGAAGCTTTCTTT
V gene: TRBV6-6; J gene: TRBJ1-5; clone size: .; D gene: .; CDR3 protein: CASRDSEGGSNQPQHF; CDR3 DNA: TGTGCCAGCAGGGACAGCGAAGGGGGTAGCAATCAGCCCCAGCATTTT
V gene: TRBV10-2; J gene: TRBJ1-3; clone size: .; D gene: TRBD1; CDR3 protein: CASSPSGTGGSTIYF; CDR3 DNA: TGCGCCAGCAGTCCCTCCGGGACAGGGGGATCGACCATATATTTT
V gene: TRBV2; J gene: TRBJ1-6; clone size: .; D gene: .; CDR3 protein: CASTRQAESYNSPLHF; CDR3 DNA: TGTGCCAGCACCCGACAGGCAGAAAGCTATAATTCACCCCTCCACTTT
V gene: TRBV29-1; J gene: TRBJ1-2; clone size: few; D gene: .; CDR3 protein: CSVVGGSLDNYGYTF; CDR3 DNA: TGCAGCGTTGTGGGAGGTAGTTTGGATAACTATGGCTACACCTTC
V gene: TRBV7-6; J gene: TRBJ2-7; clone size: .; D gene: TRBD1; CDR3 protein: CASSSGQPYEQYF; CDR3 DNA: TGTGCCAGCAGCTCGGGACAGCCCTACGAGCAGTACTTC
V gene: TRBV6-6; J gene: TRBJ1-1; clone size: .; D gene: .; CDR3 protein: CATWYSNTEAFF; CDR3 DNA: TGTGCCACCTGGTACAGCAACACTGAAGCTTTCTTT
V gene: TRBV5-6; J gene: TRBJ2-5; clone size: .; D gene: .; CDR3 protein: CASSLTRGQGGKETQYF; CDR3 DNA: TGTGCCAGCAGCTTGACCCGCGGACAGGGAGGGAAAGAGACCCAGTACTTC
V gene: TRBV2; J gene: TRBJ1-6; clone size: .; D gene: .; CDR3 protein: CASSDSPLSPLHF; CDR3 DNA: TGTGCCAGCAGTGATTCTCCCCTATCACCCCTCCACTTT
V gene: TRBV6-5; J gene: TRBJ2-3; clone size: once; D gene: TRBD1; CDR3 protein: CASSYTGTGDTQYF; CDR3 DNA: TGTGCCAGCAGTTACACCGGGACAGGCGATACGCAGTATTTT
V gene: TRBV4-1; J gene: TRBJ2-2; clone size: .; D gene: TRBD2; CDR3 protein: CASSQAHALLAGGLRGELFF; CDR3 DNA: TGCGCCAGCAGCCAAGCCCACGCTTTACTAGCGGGGGGGCTTCGGGGGGAGCTGTTTTTT
V gene: TRBV6-2/TRBV6-3; J gene: TRBJ1-1; clone size: .; D gene: .; CDR3 protein: CASSVRGIGNTEAFF; CDR3 DNA: TGTGCCAGCAGTGTTAGGGGGATCGGCAACACTGAAGCTTTCTTT
V gene: TRBV2; J gene: TRBJ2-2; clone size: .; D gene: TRBD1; CDR3 protein: CASSRDSPNTGELFF; CDR3 DNA: TGTGCCAGCAGTCGGGACAGCCCGAACACCGGGGAGCTGTTTTTT
V gene: TRBV29-1; J gene: TRBJ1-1; clone size: few; D gene: .; CDR3 protein: CSVQDLNTEAFF; CDR3 DNA: TGCAGCGTTCAGGATCTGAACACTGAAGCTTTCTTT
V gene: TRBV20-1; J gene: TRBJ1-3; clone size: .; D gene: .; CDR3 protein: CSASWANTIYF; CDR3 DNA: TGCAGTGCTTCTTGGGCAAACACCATATATTTT
V gene: TRBV2; J gene: TRBJ1-1; clone size: .; D gene: .; CDR3 protein: CASMSQGTLNTEAFF; CDR3 DNA: TGTGCCAGCATGTCACAGGGCACCCTGAACACTGAAGCTTTCTTT
V gene: TRBV5-5; J gene: TRBJ1-1; clone size: .; D gene: TRBD1; CDR3 protein: CASSSQPRGTEAFF; CDR3 DNA: TGTGCCAGCAGCTCCCAACCCAGGGGGACTGAAGCTTTCTTT